This TCR beta chain was obtained from a study of CD8+ T cells in alopecia areata. Study in general: It was oral tofacitinib, at 5 to 10 mg twice daily, that treated patients received. General study results and limits: With patients, TCR sharing proved less clear than in mice, a difference possibly related to HLA. Alopecia totalis/universalis scalp especially showed more expanded CD8+ clones than normal scalp. Normal skin's resident alphabeta T cells are sequenced alongside lesional scalp T cells.

This clone was detected only a few times. Its antigen is currently unknown. With 3 bases removed from V and 1 base from J, the gap between germline ends came to 10 bases. This CDR3 is 14 amino acids long. Per the germline V gene, CDR1 is SGHRS and CDR2 is YFSETQ. cDNA reverse transcribed from extracted RNA served as the sequencing template. The assay was immunoSEQ multiplex PCR, and TCRdb's table has in-frame clones only and misses some. The sample includes about 130,000 clones, under 60% of them seen just once. V usage is TRBV5-1 and J usage is TRBJ1-1; D perhaps matches TRBD1 (5 bases). The TCR sequence derives from a human donor with alopecia areata. The starting material was CD4+ T cells sorted from blood, obtained at week 0. The DNA for the CDR3 is TGCGCCAGCAGCTCGGGGCTCGAGAACACTGAAGCTTTCTTT. This sequence encodes CASSSGLENTEAFF.